Presented here are 8 T cell receptor beta chains from one specimen sequenced in a study of chemoradiotherapy in HPV16-positive cancers. Profiling relied on immunoSEQ multiplex PCR, and the TCRdb table lists in-frame clones only, not all of them. The sample includes about 8,200 clones, 71% of them seen just once. This specimen consisted of tumor tissue, obtained from a patient who underwent chemoradiotherapy. These receptors came from a human donor with HPV-associated anogenital cancer.

The chain employs TRBV6-4 and TRBJ2-2; 13 bases fit TRBD2. With V trimmed by 0 bases and J by 4 bases, 5 bases remained unmatched. The CDR3 is 18 residues long. The germline CDR1 and CDR2 sequences are MRHNA and SNTAGT. The CDR3 DNA follows: TGTGCCAGCAGTGACTCCGGCGGACTAGCGGGGGCCACCGGGGAGCTGTTTTTT. The encoded protein is CASSDSGGLAGATGELFF.

The chain uses TRBV5-6 and TRBJ1-2, with TRBD1 identical over 7 bases. V shed 0 bases and J 8 bases; nucleotides not matched to a gene: 7. The CDR3 extends over 14 amino acids. Germline V gene data show CDR1 as SGHDT and CDR2 as YYEEEE. The CDR3 region is CASSLVFGGQGYTF. As DNA, the CDR3 is TGTGCCAGCAGCTTGGTATTCGGGGGACAGGGCTACACCTTC.

The CDR3 here is CASSLTGTTYEQYF. As DNA, the CDR3 is TGTGCCAGCAGCCTCACAGGGACTACCTACGAGCAGTACTTC. The chain uses TRBV7-2 and TRBJ2-7; the D gene is possibly TRBD2 (7 bases). The CDR3 totals 14 residues. Trimming pared 5 bases from V and 2 bases from J, leaving 13 bases between. Germline CDR1 reads SGHTA; CDR2 reads FQGNSA.

The rearrangement links TRBV5-1 to TRBJ1-6; TRBD1 is a possible D gene (6 bases). CDR3 length equals 13 residues. The germline CDR1 and CDR2 sequences are SGHRS and YFSETQ. Trimming left V 3 bases short and J 7 bases short, with 8 bases between. The chain's CDR3 is CASSWGANSPLHF. As DNA, the CDR3 is TGCGCCAGCAGCTGGGGGGCCAATTCACCCCTCCACTTT.

The CDR3 DNA follows: TGCAGTGCGCGAACAGGGGCTGAAGCTTTCTTT. Its translation: CSARTGAEAFF. The V call is TRBV20-1, the J call TRBJ1-1; 7 bases map to TRBD1. This CDR3 is built from 11 residues. Germline CDR1 and CDR2: DFQATT and SNEGSKA (reference sequence). V was pared by 6 bases and J by 6 bases, with 4 bases of the junction left unmatched.

This clone showed up just a few times. V usage is TRBV28 and J usage is TRBJ1-6, with TRBD1 as a possible D gene (5 bases). Trimming stripped 6 bases from V and 12 bases from J, with 12 bases between. CDR3 length: 12 residues. Germline V CDR1 and CDR2: MDHEN, SYDVKM. CDR3 nucleotide sequence: TGTGCCAGCAGAACGGACACCTTACCCCTCCACTTT. This encodes CASRTDTLPLHF.

The V gene is TRBV18, the J gene TRBJ1-1; D is ambiguous. The CDR3 is made up of 16 amino acids. Deletions cut 5 bases from V and 6 bases from J, with 22 bases between. Per the germline V gene, CDR1 is KGHSH and CDR2 is LQKENI. CDR3 nucleotides: TGTGCCAGCTCATCTACCGGGCCCCCGAATACGGCTGAAGCTTTCTTT. This encodes CASSSTGPPNTAEAFF.

The chain has TRBV28 and TRBJ2-5; no reliable D call. Trimming left V 5 bases short and J 5 bases short, with 6 bases between. Germline CDR1 MDHEN, CDR2 SYDVKM. The CDR3 covers 11 residues. This CDR3 reads CASSTRETQYF. The CDR3 nucleotides read TGTGCCAGCAGTACAAGGGAGACCCAGTACTTC.